The 9 T cell receptor beta chains listed next were all sequenced from one sample in a study of T cell changes during pregnancy in multiple sclerosis. Clones were sequenced by immunoSEQ multiplex PCR, and TCRdb holds only the in-frame ones, with some missing. Counted here are 40,000 to 45,000 clones, roughly 91% occurring once; the ten biggest clones make up over 5%. This material consisted of CD8+ T cells from peripheral blood mononuclear cells, taken after pregnancy. The source is a female donor in good health, enrolled as a control in a pregnancy study.

This chain connects TRBV5-6 to TRBJ2-7; 8 nucleotides agree with TRBD1. CDR3 length equals 14 residues. V was pared by 2 bases and J by 3 bases, with 4 bases of the junction left unmatched. Germline V gene data show CDR1 as SGHDT and CDR2 as YYEEEE. CDR3 loop: CASSFSGQDYEQYF. The DNA of the CDR3 is TGTGCCAGCAGCTTTTCGGGACAGGACTACGAGCAGTACTTC.

The gene calls are TRBV19 and TRBJ2-3, with D possibly being TRBD1 (6 bases). Germline CDR1 LNHDA, CDR2 SQIVND (reference sequence). V was clipped by 5 bases and J by 1 base, with 13 bases between them. The CDR3 spans 15 residues. This chain's CDR3 is CASSHRDTRTDTQYF. CDR3 sequence (DNA): TGTGCCAGTAGTCACCGGGACACCCGCACAGATACGCAGTATTTT.

On this clone itself: A junction end diverges from the germline sequence, so it may reflect a read error. The same CDR3 can be traced to other DNA sequences in this sample. The rearrangement uses TRBV27 and TRBJ2-1, with D maybe TRBD1 (5 bases). This CDR3 has 14 amino acids. The germline V gene has CDR1 MNHEY and CDR2 SMNVEV (reference sequence). The CDR3 nucleotides read TGTGCCAGCAGTTTAACGGGTTTGGACAATGAACAGTTCTTC. The encoded protein is CASSLTGLDNEQFF.

This chain uses TRBV4-3 with TRBJ2-5, with D maybe TRBD2 (5 bases). Germline CDR1 reads LGHNA; CDR2 reads YSLEER. V was shortened by 8 bases and J by 3 bases, with 19 bases between the two germline ends. The CDR3 is 15 residues long. CDR3 in DNA: TGCGCCAGCTCGGTTCACCTTACTAGGGAAGAGACCCAGTACTTC. The encoded protein is CASSVHLTREETQYF.

The chain joins TRBV5-4 to TRBJ1-1; TRBD1 matches 7 bases. The CDR3 sequence is 14 residues long. Germline V gene lookup returns CDR1 SGHNT and CDR2 YYREEE (reference sequence). V lost 0 bases to trimming and J lost 5 bases; unmatched junction nucleotides: 4. As DNA, the CDR3 is TGTGCCAGCAGCTTGGACAGGGGAGGAACTGAAGCTTTCTTT. Translation gives CASSLDRGGTEAFF.

The V gene is TRBV4-1, the J gene TRBJ2-1; possible D gene TRBD1, 6 bases. Germline CDR1 MGHRA, CDR2 YSYEKL. The V end lost 3 bases, the J end lost 10 bases, and 16 bases lay between the germline ends. This CDR3 has 14 residues. The CDR3 spells CASSHRGLYAEQFF. The CDR3 DNA reads as TGCGCCAGCAGCCACAGGGGATTGTATGCCGAGCAGTTCTTC.

The chain links TRBV27 to TRBJ2-3; possibly TRBD2 for D (7 bases). The CDR3 consists of 12 residues. Trimming took off 10 bases at V and 4 bases at J, with 12 bases between the two ends. CDR1 MNHEY and CDR2 SMNVEV come from the germline V gene (reference sequence). Here the CDR3 reads CATRGAADTQYF. The CDR3 DNA follows: TGTGCCACCCGGGGGGCGGCAGATACGCAGTATTTT.

The chain is built from TRBV25-1 and TRBJ2-2; 8 nucleotides agree with TRBD1. This CDR3 is built from 13 residues. Germline CDR1 reads MGHDK; CDR2 reads SYGVNS. With 8 bases clipped from V and 1 base from J, the junction kept 0 bases outside the gene matches. For the CDR3, the DNA is TGTGCCAGCGGACAGGGGAACACCGGGGAGCTGTTTTTT. Encoded protein: CASGQGNTGELFF. Based on the CDR3 plus reference TRBV25-1 and TRBJ2-2, the full variable domain is EADIYQTPRYLVIGTGKKITLECSQTMGHDKMYWYQQDPGMELHLIHYSYGVNSTEKGDLSSESTVSRIRTEHFPLTLESARPSHTSQYLCASGQGNTGELFFGEGSRLTVL.

The chain uses TRBV7-6 and TRBJ1-1; unclear D gene. V was cut by 3 bases and J by 1 base, with 6 bases left in between. Germline V gene sequence: CDR1 SGHVS, CDR2 FNYEAQ. CDR3 length equals 13 residues. CDR3 sequence (DNA): TGTGCCAGCAGCTTGAGGGAGAACACTGAAGCTTTCTTT. This encodes CASSLRENTEAFF. The whole variable domain, filled in from reference TRBV7-6 and TRBJ1-1, reads GAGVSQSPRYKVTKRGQDVALRCDPISGHVSLYWYRQALGQGPEFLTYFNYEAQQDKSGLPNDRFSAERPEGSISTLTIQRTEQRDSAMYRCASSLRENTEAFFGQGTRLTVV.